The T cell receptor (beta chain) described here comes from a study of beta chain features in type 1 diabetes. Overall study results and limits: A potential influence of HLA type upon TCRB rearrangement remained unresolved herein. Fewer insertions but more deletions were seen at VDJ junctions in type 1 diabetes patients. Moderate but significant shortening of TCRB CDR3s was recorded in all four CD4+ subsets from Type 1 diabetes patients. Researchers reported that naive, central memory and Treg TCRB repertoires appeared more similar in patients than in healthy donors.

As every portion of the isolated RNA was reverse transcribed, the sequencing read expressed TCRB transcripts. Libraries were prepared by immunoSEQ multiplex PCR; TCRdb keeps only in-frame clonotypes and omits some of them. The sample yields more than 250,000 clones, roughly an eighth seen once. The CDR3 extends over 15 amino acids. Germline V gene lookup returns CDR1 KGHSH and CDR2 LQKENI. V was clipped by 2 bases and J by 1 base; unmatched bases: 1. Note on this clone: Its antigen is unidentified.

Purity above 95% was achieved in all sorted populations. This TCR was sampled from a man aged 30 to 45 with type 1 diabetes. The chain couples TRBV18 to TRBJ2-7, with 11 bases that match TRBD2. The specimen sequenced was naive CD4+ T cells from blood. CDR3 DNA sequence: TGTGCCAGCTCACCAGCTAGCGGGGGGTCCTACGAGCAGTACTTC. Amino acid sequence: CASSPASGGSYEQYF. The full variable domain, rest sourced from reference TRBV18 and TRBJ2-7, is NAGVMQNPRHLVRRRGQEARLRCSPMKGHSHVYWYRQLPEEGLKFMVYLQKENIIDESGMPKERFSAEFPKEGPSILRIQQVVRGDSAAYFCASSPASGGSYEQYFGPGTRLTVT.